This is a list of T cell receptor beta chains from one sample in a study of CD8 T cells in Susac syndrome. Each CDR3 protein is one row after TCRdb ran MiXCR on the immunoSEQ multiplex PCR reads. The data show around 90,000 distinct CDR3 sequences, with roughly 95% seen just once and more than 0.55% held by the top ten. What was sequenced was CD8+ T cells from PBMCs. Every receptor here comes from a human donor with Susac syndrome. The CDR3 runs from the conserved cysteine through the conserved F or W. D genes are given only for firm matches. Rows give clone size only sometimes, using once, few, many, or a class for an expanded clone.

CDR3 length: 17
clone size: NA
V gene: TRBV20-1
D gene: TRBD2
J gene: TRBJ2-5
CDR3 protein: CSAGRVGATSGEETQYF
CDR3 DNA: TGCAGTGCTGGCAGGGTAGGGGCAACTAGCGGAGAAGAGACCCAGTACTTC

CDR3 length: 14
clone size: NA
V gene: TRBV29-1
D gene: NA
J gene: TRBJ1-2
CDR3 protein: CSVGKTGTTYGYTF
CDR3 DNA: TGCAGCGTTGGGAAGACCGGGACAACCTATGGCTACACCTTC

CDR3 length: 13
clone size: NA
V gene: TRBV11-2
D gene: NA
J gene: TRBJ2-1
CDR3 protein: CASSLEGNNEQFF
CDR3 DNA: TGTGCCAGCAGCTTAGAGGGAAACAATGAGCAGTTCTTC

CDR3 length: 20
clone size: once
V gene: TRBV21-1
D gene: NA
J gene: TRBJ2-5
CDR3 protein: CASSKVPLTGRGTVQETQYF
CDR3 DNA: TGTGCCAGCAGCAAAGTGCCGCTTACCGGCCGCGGGACAGTCCAAGAGACCCAGTACTTC

CDR3 length: 13
clone size: NA
V gene: TRBV7-2
D gene: NA
J gene: TRBJ2-7
CDR3 protein: CASSPGLPGEQYF
CDR3 DNA: TGTGCCAGCAGCCCCGGTTTGCCGGGGGAGCAGTACTTC

CDR3 length: 13
clone size: NA
V gene: TRBV24-1
D gene: TRBD2
J gene: TRBJ2-3
CDR3 protein: CATMGGYTDTQYF
CDR3 DNA: TGTGCCACCATGGGGGGGTACACAGATACGCAGTATTTT

CDR3 length: 16
clone size: NA
V gene: TRBV12-5
D gene: NA
J gene: TRBJ2-2
CDR3 protein: CASGLDSYEQTGELFF
CDR3 DNA: TGTGCTAGTGGTTTGGATAGCTACGAACAAACCGGGGAGCTGTTTTTT

CDR3 length: 12
clone size: NA
V gene: TRBV29-1
D gene: TRBD1
J gene: TRBJ1-2
CDR3 protein: CSVETDRVSHTF
CDR3 DNA: TGCAGCGTTGAGACGGACAGGGTTTCCCACACCTTC

CDR3 length: 16
clone size: once
V gene: TRBV5-1
D gene: NA
J gene: TRBJ2-1
CDR3 protein: CASSLSGAVSYNEQFF
CDR3 DNA: TGCGCCAGCAGCTTGTCGGGGGCGGTCTCCTACAATGAGCAGTTCTTC

CDR3 length: 15
clone size: NA
V gene: TRBV2
D gene: NA
J gene: TRBJ1-4
CDR3 protein: CASSPRTTTNEKLFF
CDR3 DNA: TGTGCCAGCAGTCCCAGGACTACAACTAATGAAAAACTGTTTTTT

CDR3 length: 14
clone size: NA
V gene: TRBV27
D gene: NA
J gene: TRBJ2-7
CDR3 protein: CASSSAGVTYEQYF
CDR3 DNA: TGTGCCAGCAGTTCGGCAGGGGTCACGTACGAGCAGTACTTC

CDR3 length: 15
clone size: NA
V gene: TRBV6-5
D gene: TRBD1
J gene: TRBJ1-5
CDR3 protein: CASSPLGQGYQPQHF
CDR3 DNA: TGTGCCAGCAGTCCCCTCGGACAGGGGTATCAGCCCCAGCATTTT

CDR3 length: 13
clone size: NA
V gene: TRBV19
D gene: TRBD1
J gene: TRBJ2-1
CDR3 protein: CASSLTGRDEQFF
CDR3 DNA: TGTGCCAGTAGCTTGACAGGGAGAGATGAGCAGTTCTTC

CDR3 length: 14
clone size: NA
V gene: TRBV20-1
D gene: TRBD2
J gene: TRBJ2-7
CDR3 protein: CSARALAGLYEQYF
CDR3 DNA: TGCAGTGCTAGAGCCTTAGCGGGCCTCTACGAGCAGTACTTC

CDR3 length: 13
clone size: NA
V gene: TRBV12-3/TRBV12-4
D gene: NA
J gene: TRBJ1-1
CDR3 protein: CASSLSSGPRAFF
CDR3 DNA: TGTGCCAGCAGTTTGAGTAGTGGGCCTAGGGCTTTCTTT

CDR3 length: 13
clone size: NA
V gene: TRBV4-3
D gene: NA
J gene: TRBJ1-1
CDR3 protein: CASSQDEDREAFF
CDR3 DNA: TGCGCCAGCAGCCAAGACGAGGACAGAGAAGCTTTCTTT

CDR3 length: 14
clone size: NA
V gene: TRBV20-1
D gene: NA
J gene: TRBJ2-5
CDR3 protein: CSARDPGRQETQYF
CDR3 DNA: TGCAGTGCTAGAGATCCAGGGCGACAAGAGACCCAGTACTTC

CDR3 length: 14
clone size: NA
V gene: TRBV7-9
D gene: TRBD1
J gene: TRBJ1-2
CDR3 protein: CASSYSGGNYGYTF
CDR3 DNA: TGTGCCAGCAGCTACTCAGGGGGCAACTATGGCTACACCTTC

CDR3 length: 18
clone size: NA
V gene: TRBV4-1
D gene: TRBD2
J gene: TRBJ2-3
CDR3 protein: CASSQGFLGGGTTDTQYF
CDR3 DNA: TGCGCCAGCAGCCAAGGTTTCCTGGGCGGGGGGACCACAGATACGCAGTATTTT

CDR3 length: 14
clone size: NA
V gene: TRBV20-1
D gene: TRBD1
J gene: TRBJ2-2
CDR3 protein: CSVPDRGITGELFF
CDR3 DNA: TGCAGTGTCCCGGACAGGGGAATTACCGGGGAGCTGTTTTTT

CDR3 length: 13
clone size: NA
V gene: TRBV6-6
D gene: TRBD1
J gene: TRBJ1-2
CDR3 protein: CASTFGDSYGYTF
CDR3 DNA: TGTGCCAGCACCTTTGGGGACAGCTATGGCTACACCTTC

CDR3 length: 16
clone size: NA
V gene: TRBV27
D gene: NA
J gene: TRBJ1-6
CDR3 protein: CASSSPGSNYNSPLHF
CDR3 DNA: TGTGCCAGCAGTTCCCCAGGATCAAACTATAATTCACCCCTCCACTTT

CDR3 length: 19
clone size: NA
V gene: TRBV29-1
D gene: NA
J gene: TRBJ2-2
CDR3 protein: CSVSVDWQGTNANTGELFF
CDR3 DNA: TGCAGCGTGTCCGTGGATTGGCAGGGGACCAACGCGAACACCGGGGAGCTGTTTTTT

CDR3 length: 12
clone size: NA
V gene: TRBV7-9
D gene: NA
J gene: TRBJ2-1
CDR3 protein: CASSLPPKEQFF
CDR3 DNA: TGTGCCAGCAGCTTACCCCCCAAAGAGCAGTTCTTC

CDR3 length: 15
clone size: NA
V gene: TRBV7-2
D gene: NA
J gene: TRBJ1-5
CDR3 protein: CASSLWAELGQPQHF
CDR3 DNA: TGTGCCAGCAGCTTATGGGCAGAATTAGGGCAGCCCCAGCATTTT

CDR3 length: 15
clone size: NA
V gene: TRBV15
D gene: NA
J gene: TRBJ1-1
CDR3 protein: CATSRDQRGAEEAFF
CDR3 DNA: TGTGCCACCAGCAGAGATCAACGGGGCGCGGAGGAAGCTTTCTTT

CDR3 length: 15
clone size: NA
V gene: TRBV28
D gene: NA
J gene: TRBJ2-2
CDR3 protein: CASRQRGQGTGELFF
CDR3 DNA: TGTGCCAGCAGACAGAGGGGCCAGGGCACCGGGGAGCTGTTTTTT

CDR3 length: 13
clone size: NA
V gene: TRBV5-6
D gene: NA
J gene: TRBJ1-1
CDR3 protein: CASSAGMDTEAFF
CDR3 DNA: TGTGCCAGCAGCGCGGGAATGGACACTGAAGCTTTCTTT

CDR3 length: 16
clone size: NA
V gene: TRBV6-2/TRBV6-3
D gene: TRBD2
J gene: TRBJ2-3
CDR3 protein: CASSYGTSGGTDTQYF
CDR3 DNA: TGTGCCAGCAGTTACGGTACGAGCGGGGGAACAGATACGCAGTATTTT

CDR3 length: 14
clone size: NA
V gene: TRBV5-1
D gene: NA
J gene: TRBJ2-1
CDR3 protein: CAAPARPSYNEQFF
CDR3 DNA: TGCGCCGCCCCTGCGAGGCCCTCCTACAATGAGCAGTTCTTC

CDR3 length: 14
clone size: NA
V gene: TRBV12-3/TRBV12-4
D gene: NA
J gene: TRBJ1-2
CDR3 protein: CASSSGPRNYGYTF
CDR3 DNA: TGTGCCAGCAGTTCCGGACCGAGAAACTATGGCTACACCTTC

CDR3 length: 16
clone size: NA
V gene: TRBV27
D gene: TRBD1
J gene: TRBJ1-5
CDR3 protein: CASRPRQGRGNQPQHF
CDR3 DNA: TGTGCCAGCAGACCCAGACAGGGCCGGGGCAATCAGCCCCAGCATTTT

CDR3 length: 14
clone size: NA
V gene: TRBV6-2/TRBV6-3
D gene: NA
J gene: TRBJ1-2
CDR3 protein: CASRGDTNNYGYTF
CDR3 DNA: TGTGCCAGCAGAGGGGACACAAACAACTATGGCTACACCTTC

CDR3 length: 15
clone size: NA
V gene: TRBV4-3
D gene: TRBD1
J gene: TRBJ1-2
CDR3 protein: CASSQGTGISSGYTF
CDR3 DNA: TGCGCCAGCAGCCAAGGGACAGGGATTTCATCTGGCTACACCTTC

CDR3 length: 15
clone size: NA
V gene: TRBV20-1
D gene: TRBD2
J gene: TRBJ2-7
CDR3 protein: CSAVRTSGGLYEQYF
CDR3 DNA: TGCAGTGCTGTTAGGACTAGCGGGGGGCTGTACGAGCAGTACTTC

CDR3 length: 14
clone size: NA
V gene: TRBV30
D gene: NA
J gene: TRBJ1-6
CDR3 protein: CAWIAHRGRSPLHF
CDR3 DNA: TGTGCCTGGATTGCCCACCGTGGAAGGTCACCCCTCCACTTT

CDR3 length: 14
clone size: NA
V gene: TRBV5-4
D gene: TRBD2
J gene: TRBJ2-7
CDR3 protein: CASSPQRGGREQYF
CDR3 DNA: TGTGCCAGCAGCCCTCAGCGGGGGGGTCGCGAGCAGTACTTC

CDR3 length: 12
clone size: NA
V gene: TRBV5-1
D gene: NA
J gene: TRBJ2-3
CDR3 protein: CASSLVQGDEYF
CDR3 DNA: TGCGCCAGCAGCTTGGTACAGGGAGATGAGTATTTT

CDR3 length: 14
clone size: NA
V gene: TRBV25-1
D gene: TRBD1
J gene: TRBJ2-5
CDR3 protein: CASSEPGGEETQYF
CDR3 DNA: TGTGCCAGCAGTGAGCCAGGGGGAGAGGAGACCCAGTACTTC

CDR3 length: 13
clone size: NA
V gene: TRBV12-3/TRBV12-4
D gene: NA
J gene: TRBJ2-1
CDR3 protein: CASSPHDYNEQFF
CDR3 DNA: TGTGCCAGCAGTCCACACGATTACAATGAGCAGTTCTTC

CDR3 length: 14
clone size: NA
V gene: TRBV10-3
D gene: NA
J gene: TRBJ2-3
CDR3 protein: CAISPQGTGDTQYF
CDR3 DNA: TGTGCCATCAGCCCCCAGGGTACGGGAGATACGCAGTATTTT

CDR3 length: 13
clone size: NA
V gene: TRBV6-5
D gene: NA
J gene: TRBJ1-6
CDR3 protein: CASSETVNSPLHF
CDR3 DNA: TGTGCCAGCAGTGAGACAGTTAATTCACCCCTCCACTTT

CDR3 length: 15
clone size: once
V gene: TRBV6-5
D gene: TRBD2
J gene: TRBJ2-7
CDR3 protein: CASSRWAGGTHEQYF
CDR3 DNA: TGTGCCAGCAGCCGCTGGGCGGGGGGGACCCACGAGCAGTACTTC

CDR3 length: 14
clone size: NA
V gene: TRBV7-2
D gene: TRBD2
J gene: TRBJ2-7
CDR3 protein: CASSLTGGPNEQYF
CDR3 DNA: TGTGCCAGCAGCTTAACGGGGGGGCCCAACGAGCAGTACTTC

CDR3 length: 14
clone size: NA
V gene: TRBV24-1
D gene: TRBD2
J gene: TRBJ2-3
CDR3 protein: CATSDLREGDTQYF
CDR3 DNA: TGTGCCACCAGTGATCTCAGGGAGGGAGATACGCAGTATTTT

CDR3 length: 15
clone size: once
V gene: TRBV14
D gene: TRBD1
J gene: TRBJ2-4
CDR3 protein: CASSRDSLAKNIQYF
CDR3 DNA: TGTGCCAGCAGCCGGGACAGCCTAGCCAAAAACATTCAGTACTTC

CDR3 length: 14
clone size: once
V gene: TRBV20-1
D gene: TRBD1
J gene: TRBJ2-7
CDR3 protein: CSAGGTALSYEQYF
CDR3 DNA: TGCAGTGCGGGTGGGACAGCCTTATCCTACGAGCAGTACTTC

CDR3 length: 15
clone size: NA
V gene: TRBV19
D gene: NA
J gene: TRBJ2-3
CDR3 protein: CASSIRLETGDTQYF
CDR3 DNA: TGTGCCAGTAGTATCAGGCTAGAAACAGGGGATACGCAGTATTTT

CDR3 length: 14
clone size: NA
V gene: TRBV24-1
D gene: NA
J gene: TRBJ2-7
CDR3 protein: CATSDGGRLGEQYF
CDR3 DNA: TGTGCCACCAGTGATGGGGGGCGCTTGGGCGAGCAGTACTTC

CDR3 length: 15
clone size: once
V gene: TRBV29-1
D gene: NA
J gene: TRBJ1-1
CDR3 protein: CSVEDPHRGNTEAFF
CDR3 DNA: TGCAGCGTTGAAGATCCCCACCGGGGGAACACTGAAGCTTTCTTT

CDR3 length: 13
clone size: NA
V gene: TRBV7-7
D gene: NA
J gene: TRBJ2-3
CDR3 protein: CASSLERTDTQYF
CDR3 DNA: TGTGCTAGCAGCTTAGAACGCACAGATACGCAGTATTTT

CDR3 length: 15
clone size: NA
V gene: TRBV20-1
D gene: NA
J gene: TRBJ1-1
CDR3 protein: CSARGTDGRWTEAFF
CDR3 DNA: TGCAGTGCTAGAGGGACCGACGGTCGGTGGACTGAAGCTTTCTTT

CDR3 length: 16
clone size: NA
V gene: TRBV12-3/TRBV12-4
D gene: TRBD1
J gene: TRBJ2-7
CDR3 protein: CASSLATGLSVYEQYF
CDR3 DNA: TGTGCCAGCAGTTTAGCGACAGGGTTATCAGTCTACGAGCAGTACTTC

CDR3 length: 16
clone size: once
V gene: TRBV7-9
D gene: NA
J gene: TRBJ1-6
CDR3 protein: CASSPPNRAPNSPLHF
CDR3 DNA: TGTGCCAGCAGCCCCCCGAACAGGGCCCCCAATTCACCCCTCCACTTT

CDR3 length: 14
clone size: NA
V gene: TRBV27
D gene: NA
J gene: TRBJ1-2
CDR3 protein: CASSSPAGRNGYTF
CDR3 DNA: TGTGCCAGCAGTTCCCCAGCGGGGCGAAATGGCTACACCTTC

CDR3 length: 14
clone size: once
V gene: TRBV3-1
D gene: NA
J gene: TRBJ1-1
CDR3 protein: CASSQDGANTEAFF
CDR3 DNA: TGTGCCAGCAGCCAAGATGGCGCGAACACTGAAGCTTTCTTT

CDR3 length: 15
clone size: NA
V gene: TRBV25-1
D gene: NA
J gene: TRBJ1-1
CDR3 protein: CASSAPGGDGTEAFF
CDR3 DNA: TGTGCCAGCAGCGCTCCCGGGGGGGACGGGACTGAAGCTTTCTTT

CDR3 length: 14
clone size: NA
V gene: TRBV9
D gene: TRBD1
J gene: TRBJ2-7
CDR3 protein: CASSFGTASYEQYF
CDR3 DNA: TGTGCCAGCAGCTTCGGGACAGCATCCTACGAGCAGTACTTC

CDR3 length: 13
clone size: NA
V gene: TRBV6-5
D gene: NA
J gene: TRBJ1-2
CDR3 protein: CASRDSSLYGYTF
CDR3 DNA: TGTGCCAGCAGGGACAGCTCACTCTATGGCTACACCTTC